This TCR beta chain stems from a study of cytomegalovirus exposure and HLA in healthy donors. Researchers ran the PCR with 60 Vbeta and 13 Jbeta primers. Produced via immunoSEQ multiplex PCR; TCRdb's table is partial and in-frame only. The sample shows some 140,000 clones, 60% to 85% of them seen only once. Study-wide results and caveats: The authors later found HLA-associated TCR beta chains more clonally expanded than equally common others. Several of the most significant clusters were apparently associated with common viral pathogens in a later analysis. TCR beta V- and J-gene trimming, according to a later analysis, was linked to a missense DCLRE1C variant.

This CDR3 is 14 amino acids long. V gave up 1 base and J gave up 2 bases, with 8 bases separating them. The germline gives CDR1 SEHNR, CDR2 FQNEAQ (reference sequence). With respect to this clone: Its antigen is not known.

The chain has TRBV7-9 and TRBJ1-1; tentative D call: TRBD1 (5 bases). The sample comprised PBMCs. The TCR originated in a woman between 40 and 55 years old in good health and CMV-seronegative. The CDR3 protein is CASSLVGGNTEAFF. DNA for the CDR3: TGTGCCAGCAGCTTAGTGGGGGGAAACACTGAAGCTTTCTTT.